This TCR beta chain was documented in a study of T cell repertoires in cytomegalovirus infection. In this sample, this clonotype turned up a few times. TCRdb used MiXCR to reprocess the reads, holding one entry per CDR3 protein. The table records about 98,000 distinct CDR3 sequences, 16% of them present only once. The sample was PBMCs. This clonotype was sampled from a human donor in good health (CMV status not recorded). Some clones in this sample may be carry-over from other donors' samples.

The CDR3 region is CAIGTGDLLIKQYF. CDR3 sequence (DNA): TGTGCCATCGGAACTGGGGACTTACTCATCAAGCAGTACTTC. This chain connects TRBV10-3 to TRBJ2-7; the D gene is possibly TRBD2 (6 bases). The length of the CDR3 is 14 residues. V shed 8 bases and J shed 8 bases, with 22 bases lying between them. From germline, CDR1 is ENHRY and CDR2 SYGVKD.